This TCR beta chain was profiled in a study of cytomegalovirus exposure and HLA in healthy donors. Losses at the gene ends were 3 bases for V and 1 base for J; bases not matched to a gene: 3. The V gene's germline CDR1 is MNHEY and CDR2 SMNVEV (reference sequence). CDR3 length: 16 amino acids. Study-wide results and limits: Rarity characterized most TCR sequences, yet some public TCRs appeared in many donors. In vitro, three CMV-associated chains proved specific for CMV antigens.

About this clone: Its antigen is undetermined.

Libraries were prepared by immunoSEQ multiplex PCR; TCRdb keeps only in-frame clonotypes and omits some of them. The table records tens of thousands of clones, about 96% of them present only once. This TCR derives from a man aged 18 to 30 in good health and CMV-seropositive. This chain joins TRBV27 and TRBJ2-2; 9 bases are a match to TRBD2. Specimen: PBMCs. Here the CDR3 reads CASSLRLAVNTGELFF. CDR3 nucleotide sequence: TGTGCCAGCAGTTTGAGACTAGCGGTGAACACCGGGGAGCTGTTTTTT.